Following are 24 T cell receptor beta chains from one sample sequenced in a study of blood T cell repertoires in COVID-19. The protocol was immunoSEQ multiplex PCR, while the TCRdb copy is restricted to in-frame clones and leaves out a portion. This sample carries more than 110,000 clones, around nine tenths of them seen once, and the ten largest clones take about 10%. The sample was peripheral blood. The receptors here all came from a man aged 50 or older with active or convalescent COVID-19.

This chain links TRBV30 with TRBJ2-7, with 14 bases that match TRBD2. Germline values: CDR1 GTSNPN, CDR2 SVGIG (reference sequence). J was trimmed by 5 bases and V by 5 bases; bases with no gene match: 8. The CDR3 loop spans 15 amino acids. This CDR3 is CAWGGLAGANHEQYF. CDR3 sequence (DNA): TGTGCCTGGGGGGGACTAGCGGGAGCTAATCACGAGCAGTACTTC.

This chain connects TRBV6-2 or TRBV6-3 to TRBJ1-5; D ambiguous. CDR3 length equals 16 residues. The V end lost 5 bases, the J end lost 4 bases, and 18 bases lay between the germline ends. Germline CDR1 and CDR2: MNHEY and SVGEGT. The CDR3 loop is CASSPSQASVNQPQHF. DNA for the CDR3: TGTGCCAGCAGTCCCTCCCAGGCATCGGTGAATCAGCCCCAGCATTTT.

The genes are TRBV19 and TRBJ2-1, with TRBD1 as a possible D gene (6 bases). V was trimmed by 5 bases and J by 4 bases, leaving 18 bases between them. CDR1 is LNHDA, CDR2 SQIVND, per germline (reference sequence). This CDR3 is 16 amino acids long. The CDR3 here is CASSALPGQRYNEQFF. The CDR3 DNA reads TGTGCCAGTAGTGCCCTTCCGGGACAAAGATACAATGAGCAGTTCTTC.

V and J are TRBV5-1 and TRBJ2-1; 8 nucleotides line up with TRBD1. Germline V CDR1 and CDR2: SGHRS, YFSETQ. This CDR3 is 16 amino acids long. With V trimmed by 4 bases and J by 0 bases, 6 bases remained unmatched. CDR3 sequence reads: CASSATGGRSYNEQFF. CDR3 coding DNA: TGCGCCAGCAGCGCTACAGGGGGTCGCTCCTACAATGAGCAGTTCTTC.

The V call is TRBV7-8, the J call TRBJ2-1; a possible D gene is TRBD1 (6 bases). This CDR3 has 14 residues. CDR1 and CDR2 (germline): SGHVS, FQNEAQ. V lost 5 bases to trimming and J lost 3 bases, with 11 bases between them. The CDR3 DNA is TGTGCCAGCAGCAGACAGGAGAACTACAATGAGCAGTTCTTC. It codes for CASSRQENYNEQFF.

V usage is TRBV9 and J usage is TRBJ2-3; weak D call: TRBD1 (6 bases). The CDR3 runs 16 residues. V lost 0 bases to trimming and J lost 2 bases, with 13 bases between them. Germline CDR1 reads SGDLS; CDR2 reads YYNGEE. The CDR3 reads CASSVGNRADTDTQYF. In DNA, the CDR3 is TGTGCCAGCAGCGTAGGAAACAGGGCGGACACAGATACGCAGTATTTT.

The V gene is TRBV7-8, the J gene TRBJ2-5, with 9 bases matching TRBD1. Germline V lookup: CDR1 SGHVS, CDR2 FQNEAQ. Unmatched junction bases numbered 4, after V lost 3 bases and J lost 5 bases. This CDR3 has 14 residues. Here the CDR3 reads CASSLRTGVETQYF. The CDR3 region has the DNA TGTGCCAGCAGCTTGAGGACAGGGGTGGAGACCCAGTACTTC.

The V call is TRBV6-2 or TRBV6-3, the J call TRBJ2-1; D may be TRBD1 or TRBD2 (5 bases each). This CDR3 comprises 14 residues. Trimming shortened V by 6 bases and J by 0 bases, and 9 bases separated the two germline ends. Germline values: CDR1 MNHEY, CDR2 SVGEGT. In DNA form, the CDR3 reads TGTGCCAGCAGCCGGGGCGGCTCCTACAATGAGCAGTTCTTC. Translating gives CASSRGGSYNEQFF.

The chain links TRBV7-2 to TRBJ2-4; TRBD1 might be the D (6 bases). The CDR3 has 17 amino acids. V gave up 4 bases and J gave up 3 bases, with 19 bases separating them. Germline CDR1 reads SGHTA; CDR2 reads FQGNSA. This chain's CDR3 is CASSWGHPSLGKNIQYF. The DNA of the CDR3 is TGTGCCAGCAGCTGGGGACACCCCAGTCTGGGCAAAAACATTCAGTACTTC.

This clone was recorded a few times. The chain employs TRBV5-5 and TRBJ2-5, with 12 positions matching TRBD1. The CDR3 has 16 amino acids. Germline assignment: CDR1 SGHKS and CDR2 YYEKEE (reference sequence). Germline trimming cut 2 bases from V and 4 bases from J; bases unmatched to any gene: 6. The chain's CDR3 is CASSFRDRGLGETQYF. DNA of the CDR3: TGTGCCAGCAGCTTTAGGGACAGGGGGCTCGGAGAGACCCAGTACTTC.

The V call is TRBV7-2, the J call TRBJ2-3; perhaps TRBD2 as D (5 bases). Germline V gene lookup returns CDR1 SGHTA and CDR2 FQGNSA. This CDR3 region has 14 residues. V was pared by 3 bases and J by 4 bases, with 11 bases between. The CDR3 bases are TGTGCCAGCAGCTTCTCGTCCGGGGCAGATACGCAGTATTTT. It is translated as CASSFSSGADTQYF.

The rearrangement uses TRBV19 and TRBJ1-1; D unresolved. The length of the CDR3 is 13 residues. V shed 3 bases and J shed 1 base, with 6 bases lying between them. Germline V gene data show CDR1 as LNHDA and CDR2 as SQIVND (reference sequence). Here the CDR3 reads CASSMGRNTEAFF. The CDR3 region has the DNA TGTGCCAGTAGTATGGGCAGGAACACTGAAGCTTTCTTT.

This clone was observed a handful of times. V is TRBV7-6 and J is TRBJ2-5, with D tentatively TRBD2 (6 bases). Germline CDR1 is SGHVS and CDR2 is FNYEAQ. CDR3 length: 17 amino acids. The V end was cut by 5 bases, the J end by 2 bases, with 21 bases between. The CDR3, as DNA: TGTGCCAGCAGCCCCACCAGCCCGCGGGAAGATCAAGAGACCCAGTACTTC. It encodes CASSPTSPREDQETQYF.

In its sample, this clone was seen many times. This CDR3 is CASSEFDRVKAFF. The CDR3 region has the DNA TGTGCCAGCAGTGAATTTGACAGGGTAAAAGCTTTCTTT. The chain couples TRBV2 to TRBJ1-1; 7 bases align to TRBD1. This CDR3 is 13 amino acids long. Germline loops: CDR1 SNHLY, CDR2 FYNNEI. Trimming took 2 bases from V and 9 from J; bases not matched to a gene: 6.

DNA of the CDR3: TGTGCCATCAGCCCCGGGACAAATAGCAATCAGCCCCAGCATTTT. This sequence encodes CAISPGTNSNQPQHF. V usage is TRBV10-3 and J usage is TRBJ1-5; tentatively, D is TRBD1 (6 bases). Germline V CDR1 and CDR2: ENHRY, SYGVKD. V was trimmed by 6 bases and J by 0 bases, leaving 12 bases between them. The CDR3 loop spans 15 amino acids.

The chain couples TRBV27 to TRBJ2-3; D gene uncertain. The CDR3 consists of 17 residues. In germline, CDR1 is MNHEY, CDR2 SMNVEV (reference sequence). Trimming stripped 2 bases from V and 4 bases from J, with 19 bases between. The CDR3 DNA reads as TGTGCCAGCAGTTTAGTTGCCTTAGCAGCCCGGGCAGATACGCAGTATTTT. It encodes CASSLVALAARADTQYF.

The chain is built from TRBV5-1 and TRBJ2-1, with 9 bases lining up with TRBD2. Germline V gives CDR1 SGHRS, CDR2 YFSETQ. The ends lost 2 bases at V and 1 base at J; junction bases unmatched: 1. This CDR3 has 15 residues. CDR3 loop: CASSFLAGSYNEQFF. The CDR3, as DNA: TGCGCCAGCAGCTTTCTAGCGGGATCCTACAATGAGCAGTTCTTC.

The chain combines TRBV19 with TRBJ2-3, with D possibly matching TRBD1 (5 bases). Germline values: CDR1 LNHDA, CDR2 SQIVND (reference sequence). This CDR3 spans 13 amino acids. V was pared by 6 bases and J by 7 bases, with 14 bases between. CDR3 bases: TGTGCCAGTAGCCCCGTGGGGCTATATACGCAGTATTTT. It is translated as CASSPVGLYTQYF.

The gene calls are TRBV5-1 and TRBJ2-3; 8 positions agree with TRBD2. CDR3 length: 16 amino acids. V was clipped by 0 bases and J by 0 bases; unmatched bases: 3. CDR1 SGHRS and CDR2 YFSETQ come from the germline V gene. The CDR3, as DNA: TGCGCCAGCAGCTTGGAGACTAGCGAAAGCACAGATACGCAGTATTTT. Amino acid sequence: CASSLETSESTDTQYF.

CDR3 protein: CASGITGGAHEQYF. CDR3 nucleotides: TGTGCCAGCGGGATCACAGGGGGCGCTCACGAGCAGTACTTC. The chain couples TRBV27 to TRBJ2-7; 9 bases align to TRBD1. V lost 8 bases, J lost 5 bases, and 10 bases stayed unmatched. The CDR3 runs to 14 residues. CDR1 is MNHEY and CDR2 is SMNVEV in the germline V gene (reference sequence).

The chain employs TRBV28 and TRBJ2-1; D uncertain. V lost 3 bases and J 8 bases, leaving 17 bases between the germline ends. The germline CDR1 and CDR2 sequences are MDHEN and SYDVKM. The CDR3 has 15 amino acids. Written as DNA, the CDR3 is TGTGCCAGCAGTTTTGTAGCCCGGATTAGTGATGAGCAGTTCTTC. Protein product: CASSFVARISDEQFF. The complete variable domain, with remaining parts taken from reference TRBV28 and TRBJ2-1, reads DVKVTQSSRYLVKRTGEKVFLECVQDMDHENMFWYRQDPGLGLRLIYFSYDVKMKEKGDIPEGYSVSREKKERFSLILESASTNQTSMYLCASSFVARISDEQFFGPGTRLTVL.

The chain carries TRBV27 and TRBJ2-7, with 11 nucleotides matching TRBD2. J gave up 7 bases and V 4 bases, and 12 bases lay outside the gene matches. Germline loops: CDR1 MNHEY, CDR2 SMNVEV (reference sequence). The CDR3 is 16 amino acids. CDR3 amino acids: CASSWFSGRVPGEQYF. The CDR3 nucleotides read TGTGCCAGCAGTTGGTTTAGCGGGAGGGTCCCCGGTGAGCAGTACTTC.

The J gene is TRBJ2-3, the V gene TRBV5-1; possibly TRBD2 for D (6 bases). CDR3 size: 14 residues. Trimming cost V 0 bases and J 5 bases, with 10 bases left between them. Germline assignment: CDR1 SGHRS and CDR2 YFSETQ. The CDR3 coding sequence is TGCGCCAGCAGCTTGGCGGGAGTGATAGATACGCAGTATTTT. The encoded protein is CASSLAGVIDTQYF. The full variable domain, with the rest looked up from reference TRBV5-1 and TRBJ2-3, is KAGVTQTPRYLIKTRGQQVTLSCSPISGHRSVSWYQQTPGQGLQFLFEYFSETQRNKGNFPGRFSGRQFSNSRSEMNVSTLELGDSALYLCASSLAGVIDTQYFGPGTRLTVL.

The chain uses TRBV7-9 and TRBJ2-6, with TRBD1 identical over 7 bases. V shed 4 bases and J 2 bases; nucleotides not matched to a gene: 8. CDR1 and CDR2 (germline): SEHNR, FQNEAQ (reference sequence). The CDR3 consists of 17 residues. CDR3 sequence (DNA): TGTGCCAGCAGCTCCACGGACACAGGGGCTGGGGCCAACGTCCTGACTTTC. Translating gives CASSSTDTGAGANVLTF.